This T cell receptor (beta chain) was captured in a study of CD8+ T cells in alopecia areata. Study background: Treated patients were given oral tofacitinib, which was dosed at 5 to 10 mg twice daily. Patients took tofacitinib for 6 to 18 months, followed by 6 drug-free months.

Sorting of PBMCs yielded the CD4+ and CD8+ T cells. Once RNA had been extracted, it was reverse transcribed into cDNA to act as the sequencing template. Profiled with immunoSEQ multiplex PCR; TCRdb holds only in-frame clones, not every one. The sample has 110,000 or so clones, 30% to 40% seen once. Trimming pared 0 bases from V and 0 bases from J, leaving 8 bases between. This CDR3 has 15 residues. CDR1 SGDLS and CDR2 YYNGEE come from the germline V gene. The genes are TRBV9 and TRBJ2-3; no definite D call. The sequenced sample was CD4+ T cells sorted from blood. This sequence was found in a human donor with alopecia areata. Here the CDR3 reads CASSVVSVSTDTQYF. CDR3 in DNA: TGTGCCAGCAGCGTAGTATCGGTGAGCACAGATACGCAGTATTTT.